The rows below give T cell receptor beta chains drawn from one sample of a study of blood T cell repertoires in COVID-19. The method was immunoSEQ multiplex PCR; TCRdb's version includes in-frame clones alone and lacks a portion of them. This sample has about 670,000 clones, with approximately 90% found just once. The source material was peripheral blood. These receptor sequences come from a woman in her late teens or twenties with acute or convalescent COVID-19. Both conserved end residues are part of each CDR3. Each record gives: J gene, V gene, D gene, clone size, CDR3 protein, CDR3 DNA. A D gene is named only where the DNA matches it firmly. Size tells how often a clone was seen (once, few, many) or the class of an expanded clone, and some rows leave it out.

j_call: TRBJ1-1; v_call: TRBV4-3; d_call: -; clone_size: -; cdr3_aa: CASSQPDRRGTEAFF; cdr3_nt: TGCGCCAGCAGCCAACCCGACCGCCGCGGCACTGAAGCTTTCTTT
j_call: TRBJ1-2; v_call: TRBV4-1; d_call: -; clone_size: -; cdr3_aa: CASSQGPLAYGYTF; cdr3_nt: TGCGCCAGCAGCCAAGGACCGTTAGCCTATGGCTACACCTTC
j_call: TRBJ1-2; v_call: TRBV19; d_call: -; clone_size: -; cdr3_aa: CASSRPSREPANYGYTF; cdr3_nt: TGTGCCAGTAGTAGGCCCTCCCGGGAGCCAGCTAACTATGGCTACACCTTC
j_call: TRBJ1-5; v_call: TRBV6-5; d_call: -; clone_size: -; cdr3_aa: CASSYGGGKGNQPQHF; cdr3_nt: TGTGCCAGCAGTTACGGCGGGGGAAAGGGCAATCAGCCCCAGCATTTT
j_call: TRBJ1-4; v_call: TRBV9; d_call: TRBD1; clone_size: few; cdr3_aa: CASSAITGTGGEKLFF; cdr3_nt: TGTGCCAGCTCCGCGATCACCGGGACAGGGGGTGAAAAACTGTTTTTT
j_call: TRBJ1-1; v_call: TRBV12-3/TRBV12-4; d_call: -; clone_size: few; cdr3_aa: CASRDTGNTEAFF; cdr3_nt: TGTGCCAGCAGGGATACAGGGAACACTGAAGCTTTCTTT
j_call: TRBJ1-2; v_call: TRBV2; d_call: TRBD1; clone_size: once; cdr3_aa: CASSSPGQDWYGYTF; cdr3_nt: TGTGCCAGCAGTAGTCCGGGACAGGATTGGTATGGCTACACCTTC
j_call: TRBJ2-3; v_call: TRBV7-2; d_call: TRBD2; clone_size: -; cdr3_aa: CASSFLADTDTQYF; cdr3_nt: TGTGCCAGCAGCTTTCTAGCGGACACAGATACGCAGTATTTT
j_call: TRBJ1-3; v_call: TRBV2; d_call: -; clone_size: -; cdr3_aa: CASRREGPVNTIYF; cdr3_nt: TGTGCCAGCAGGAGGGAGGGCCCGGTAAACACCATATATTTT
j_call: TRBJ1-5; v_call: TRBV19; d_call: -; clone_size: -; cdr3_aa: CASSPRISNQPQHF; cdr3_nt: TGTGCCAGTAGTCCCAGGATAAGCAATCAGCCCCAGCATTTT
j_call: TRBJ1-1; v_call: TRBV19; d_call: -; clone_size: -; cdr3_aa: CASSISKGVAEAFF; cdr3_nt: TGTGCCAGTAGTATTTCTAAGGGGGTCGCTGAAGCTTTCTTT
j_call: TRBJ2-6; v_call: TRBV19; d_call: -; clone_size: -; cdr3_aa: CASSEQVISGANVLTF; cdr3_nt: TGTGCCAGTAGTGAACAGGTTATCTCTGGGGCCAACGTCCTGACTTTC
j_call: TRBJ2-3; v_call: TRBV3-1/TRBV3-2; d_call: TRBD2; clone_size: -; cdr3_aa: CASRRTSGDIDTQYF; cdr3_nt: TGTGCCAGCAGGCGGACTAGCGGGGATATAGATACGCAGTATTTT
j_call: TRBJ1-5; v_call: TRBV24-1; d_call: -; clone_size: -; cdr3_aa: CATSDFHRVNQPQHF; cdr3_nt: TGTGCCACCAGTGATTTCCACAGGGTCAATCAGCCCCAGCATTTT
j_call: TRBJ1-1; v_call: TRBV27; d_call: -; clone_size: -; cdr3_aa: CASSLRQGNTEAFF; cdr3_nt: TGTGCCAGCAGTTTAAGGCAGGGGAACACTGAAGCTTTCTTT
j_call: TRBJ2-1; v_call: TRBV27; d_call: TRBD2; clone_size: -; cdr3_aa: CASSFSKIAGDMGEQFF; cdr3_nt: TGTGCCAGCAGTTTCTCCAAGATAGCGGGGGATATGGGTGAGCAGTTCTTC
j_call: TRBJ1-5; v_call: TRBV5-8; d_call: -; clone_size: -; cdr3_aa: CASSLGRAGNQPQHF; cdr3_nt: TGTGCCAGCAGCTTGGGCAGGGCTGGGAATCAGCCCCAGCATTTT
j_call: TRBJ1-1; v_call: TRBV3-1/TRBV3-2; d_call: -; clone_size: -; cdr3_aa: CASSQREGNSEAFF; cdr3_nt: TGTGCCAGCAGCCAGAGGGAAGGGAATTCTGAAGCTTTCTTT
j_call: TRBJ2-7; v_call: TRBV18; d_call: TRBD1; clone_size: -; cdr3_aa: CASSPRDRGPFSYEQYF; cdr3_nt: TGTGCCAGCTCGCCCAGGGACAGGGGGCCATTTTCCTACGAGCAGTACTTC
j_call: TRBJ2-5; v_call: TRBV2; d_call: TRBD2; clone_size: -; cdr3_aa: CASSEIGGLAGETQYF; cdr3_nt: TGTGCCAGCAGTGAAATAGGCGGACTAGCGGGAGAGACCCAGTACTTC
j_call: TRBJ2-2; v_call: TRBV5-1; d_call: TRBD1; clone_size: -; cdr3_aa: CASRWSGGTGELFF; cdr3_nt: TGCGCCAGCAGGTGGTCAGGGGGCACCGGGGAGCTGTTTTTT
j_call: TRBJ1-3; v_call: TRBV19; d_call: TRBD1; clone_size: -; cdr3_aa: CASTVGTGRGNTIYF; cdr3_nt: TGTGCCAGTACCGTTGGGACAGGGAGAGGAAACACCATATATTTT
j_call: TRBJ2-2; v_call: TRBV6-4; d_call: TRBD1; clone_size: -; cdr3_aa: CASSDSPDRGSGELFF; cdr3_nt: TGTGCCAGCAGTGACTCCCCGGACAGGGGGTCCGGGGAGCTGTTTTTT
j_call: TRBJ2-7; v_call: TRBV12-3/TRBV12-4; d_call: -; clone_size: once; cdr3_aa: CASSLSRGTPPSF; cdr3_nt: TGTGCCAGCAGCCTATCTAGGGGAACCCCGCCGTCCTTC
j_call: TRBJ1-5; v_call: TRBV12-3/TRBV12-4; d_call: -; clone_size: few; cdr3_aa: CASSFAGDQPQHF; cdr3_nt: TGTGCCAGCAGTTTTGCGGGGGATCAGCCCCAGCATTTT
j_call: TRBJ2-3; v_call: TRBV2; d_call: TRBD2; clone_size: -; cdr3_aa: CASSHHLAGGTSMGTDTQYF; cdr3_nt: TGTGCCAGCAGTCACCATCTAGCGGGGGGGACCTCTATGGGCACAGATACGCAGTATTTT
j_call: TRBJ2-2; v_call: TRBV3-1/TRBV3-2; d_call: -; clone_size: -; cdr3_aa: CASSQSQGAGELFF; cdr3_nt: TGTGCCAGCAGCCAATCACAGGGAGCCGGGGAGCTGTTTTTT
j_call: TRBJ2-3; v_call: TRBV24-1; d_call: -; clone_size: -; cdr3_aa: CATSDFTATDTQYF; cdr3_nt: TGTGCCACCAGTGATTTTACAGCAACAGATACGCAGTATTTT
j_call: TRBJ1-2; v_call: TRBV19; d_call: -; clone_size: few; cdr3_aa: CASSRGDTSYGYTF; cdr3_nt: TGTGCCAGTAGCCGGGGGGACACCTCCTATGGCTACACCTTC
j_call: TRBJ1-1; v_call: TRBV5-6; d_call: -; clone_size: -; cdr3_aa: CASSTPTGSHPEAFF; cdr3_nt: TGTGCCAGCAGCACCCCCACAGGGAGCCACCCTGAAGCTTTCTTT